The sequence of this TCR beta chain was determined in a study of spatial heterogeneity in lung cancer. Germline loops: CDR1 LNHNV, CDR2 YYDKDF (reference sequence). The V and J ends lost 0 bases and 5 bases respectively, with 11 bases between them. The CDR3 runs to 15 residues. Time point: sample taken at primary tumor resection. Unsorted tumor, nontumor lung tissue or cryopreserved PBMC supplied the whole RNA. TCRdb re-called the 5' RACE reads with MiXCR, one entry per CDR3 protein. The repertoire consists of around 74,000 distinct CDR3 sequences, with 13% occurring once and the leading ten covering approximately 7.2%.

The source was PBMCs, collected at surgery. The V call is TRBV15, the J call TRBJ1-5; D remains unclear. This clonotype originated in a male donor with early-stage non-small cell lung cancer. This CDR3 is CATSRERGEDQPQHF. CDR3 nucleotide sequence: TGTGCCACCAGCAGAGAACGAGGAGAGGATCAGCCCCAGCATTTT.